This entry lists 17 T cell receptor beta chains sequenced from one sample in a study of tumor-infiltrating lymphocytes in primary liver carcinoma. DNA and RNA were both co-extracted from about 20-30 mg of bulk tissue that had not been sorted. Starting material of 400 to 600 ng total RNA yielded TCR beta cDNA via a constant-region primer. Three nested multiplex PCR rounds, a slightly modified ARM-PCR, produced the libraries for TCR beta. The first two PCR rounds used TRBV1-TRBV30 forward primers with a C-beta reverse primer, roughly 11 cycles each. From the multiplex PCR reads, TCRdb called clonotypes with MiXCR, one entry per CDR3 protein. The sample lists fewer than 200,000 distinct CDR3 sequences, over 80% occurring once. Specimen: tumor tissue from primary liver carcinoma. The receptors were sampled from a man in his forties or fifties with primary liver carcinoma and hepatitis B virus infection.

About this clonotype: It is likely a read error, because the conserved phenylalanine at the end of the CDR3 is missing. This rearrangement joins TRBV29-1 to TRBJ2-5; TRBD2 matches 7 bases. CDR1 and CDR2 from the germline V gene are SQVTM and ANQGSEA. CDR3 size: 15 residues. With V trimmed by 3 bases and J by 2 bases, 9 bases remained unmatched. CDR3 DNA sequence: TGCAGCGTTGAGGGACCCGGGAGGCTTCAAGAGACCCAGTACTCC. It encodes CSVEGPGRLQETQYS.

Notes on this clonotype: Its ends do not fully match the called genes, so a read error is possible. The chain is built from TRBV6-2 or TRBV6-3 and TRBJ2-1; no firm D call. This CDR3 has 13 residues. Germline CDR1 MNHEY, CDR2 SVGEGT. The CDR3 DNA follows: TGTGCCGGCAGTACCACCCCAGTAGGTGTGCAGTTCTTC. Its protein product is CAGSTTPVGVQFF.

There are many counts of this clonotype. This chain connects TRBV28 to TRBJ2-1; D is unclear. This CDR3 contains 11 residues. Germline values: CDR1 MDHEN, CDR2 SYDVKM. Trimming pared 8 bases from V and 10 bases from J, leaving 12 bases between. The CDR3 region is CASYGVAEQFF. The CDR3 bases are TGTGCCAGCTACGGTGTCGCCGAGCAGTTCTTC.

As to this clonotype: A read error may account for a junction end that differs from germline. V and J are TRBV11-2 and TRBJ2-3; 9 bases line up with TRBD2. CDR1 SGHAT and CDR2 FQNNGV come from the germline V gene. CDR3 length equals 16 residues. The CDR3 spells CASSSPGVAGVDTQYF. The CDR3 DNA reads TGTGCCAGCAGCTCACCGGGAGTAGCGGGAGTGGATACGCAGTATTTC.

CDR3 DNA: TGCGCCAGCACTGGACGAAGAGGGAGTTGGGAGCTGTTTTTT. It specifies CASTGRRGSWELFF. The rearrangement links TRBV10-2 to TRBJ2-2, with D possibly matching TRBD2 (5 bases). CDR1 and CDR2 (germline): WSHSY, SAAADI. Trimming stripped 7 bases from V and 9 bases from J, with 18 bases between. This CDR3 contains 14 residues.

Concerning this clonotype: The CDR3 does not close with the conserved phenylalanine or tryptophan, likely indicating a read error. The chain has TRBV5-1 and TRBJ2-1; D call uncertain. Germline values: CDR1 SGHRS, CDR2 YFSETQ. V was trimmed by 0 bases and J by 1 base, leaving 8 bases between them. The CDR3 length is 15 residues. The chain's CDR3 is CASSLADSSYNEQFL. In DNA form, the CDR3 reads TGCGCCAGCAGCTTGGCAGACTCATCCTACAATGAGCAGTTCTTA.

Note on this clonotype: A junction boundary mismatches the germline segment, possibly from a read error. This chain joins TRBV6-6 and TRBJ2-6; 7 bases fit TRBD1. Germline CDR1 MNHNY, CDR2 SVGAGI (reference sequence). The CDR3 extends over 17 amino acids. The CDR3 region is CGSRPGTVTLQANVLTF. The CDR3 coding sequence is TGTGGCAGCAGGCCTGGGACAGTAACTCTGCAGGCCAACGTCCTGACTTTC.

This sequence joins TRBV29-1 and TRBJ2-2, with a tentative D call TRBD2 (7 bases). Between the trimmed V and J ends, which lost 6 bases and 16 bases, there was a span of 24 bases. The CDR3 spans 13 residues. Germline V gives CDR1 SQVTM, CDR2 ANQGSEA. The CDR3 loop is CSVLMEDTGGPFF. In DNA form, the CDR3 reads TGCAGCGTGTTAATGGAGGACACCGGGGGGCCGTTTTTT.

For this clonotype: The CDR3 does not close with the conserved phenylalanine or tryptophan, likely indicating a read error. The gene calls are TRBV6-2 or TRBV6-3 and TRBJ2-1; D tentatively reads TRBD1 or TRBD2 (5 bases each). The CDR3 covers 16 residues. V lost 5 bases, J lost 0 bases, and 14 bases lay in between. CDR1 and CDR2 from the germline V gene are MNHEY and SVGEGT. CDR3 sequence (DNA): TGTGCCAGCAGTCCGCCGGGACGGGGCTCCTACAATGAGCAGTTCTCC. Translated: CASSPPGRGSYNEQFS.

Note on this clonotype: The junction departs from germline at one end; a sequencing error may be responsible. The chain combines TRBV6-2 or TRBV6-3 with TRBJ1-5; TRBD1 is a possible D gene (6 bases). Germline CDR1 MNHEY, CDR2 SVGEGT. The CDR3 runs to 14 residues. Here the CDR3 DNA reads TGTGCCGGCAGTCTACAGGGAGCCACTCAGCCCCAGCATTTT. Translated, it gives CAGSLQGATQPQHF.

About this clonotype: A read error may produce the germline difference seen at one junction end. This chain connects TRBV6-1 to TRBJ2-7, with 8 positions matching TRBD2. This CDR3 is built from 15 residues. The germline V gene has CDR1 MNHNS and CDR2 SASEGT. CDR3 loop: CASTSSGNLTYEQYF. CDR3 sequence (DNA): TGTGCTAGCACGAGTAGCGGGAACCTTACCTACGAGCAGTACTTC.

Only one count was recorded for this clonotype. An end of the junction does not agree with germline; a read error may underlie this. The chain uses TRBV10-3 and TRBJ2-3, with 12 positions matching TRBD2. Germline loops: CDR1 ENHRY, CDR2 SYGVKD. The CDR3 extends over 13 amino acids. As DNA, the CDR3 is TGTGCCACTGGACTAGCGGGATCAGATACGCGGTATTTT. Its translation is CATGLAGSDTRYF.

This clonotype appeared many times. V usage is TRBV28 and J usage is TRBJ1-2, with 7 bases identical to TRBD1. Germline V gene data show CDR1 as MDHEN and CDR2 as SYDVKM. This CDR3 spans 14 amino acids. V was clipped by 5 bases and J by 7 bases; unmatched bases: 10. The CDR3 spells CASSPTDRVAGYTF. For the CDR3, the DNA is TGTGCCAGCAGTCCAACTGACAGGGTGGCTGGCTACACCTTC.

As concerns this clonotype: A read error may produce the germline difference seen at one junction end. CDR3 in amino acids: CTSIARDTISGANVLTF. CDR3 coding DNA: TGTACCAGCATTGCCCGGGACACAATCTCTGGGGCCAACGTCCTGACTTTC. The genes are TRBV6-1 and TRBJ2-6, with D perhaps TRBD1 (6 bases). CDR3 length: 17 residues. Germline CDR1 MNHNS, CDR2 SASEGT.

Concerning this clonotype itself: An end of the junction differs from the germline gene, which may be a read error. The chain employs TRBV4-1 and TRBJ2-2, with 12 positions matching TRBD1. Germline CDR1 and CDR2: MGHRA and YSYEKL. This CDR3 contains 16 residues. The CDR3 DNA reads TGCGCCAACAGCGCCGGGACAGGGGGCGATACCGGGGAACTGTTTTTT. This codes for CANSAGTGGDTGELFF.

For this clonotype: The missing conserved phenylalanine or tryptophan at the end of this CDR3 makes a read error likely. The DNA is omitted, as the CDR3 cannot be located on it reliably, and the CDR3 follows TCRdb's listing. J is TRBJ2-7 and V is TRBV6-5; the table's D call TRBD1 went unverified against the DNA. A total of 14 residues make up the CDR3, ends included. Germline V gene lookup returns CDR1 MNHEY and CDR2 SVGAGI. CDR3 in amino acids: CASSLRDRDHEQYL.

This clonotype has a handful of counts. At one of its ends the junction is not consistent with the germline gene, which may arise from a read error. CDR3: CRVGRGTGELFF. The CDR3 coding sequence is TGCAGGGTCGGTAGGGGTACCGGGGAACTGTTTTTT. The chain joins TRBV29-1 to TRBJ2-2; D tentatively reads TRBD1 or TRBD2 (5 bases each). This CDR3 is 12 amino acids long. Germline lookup yields CDR1 SQVTM and CDR2 ANQGSEA.